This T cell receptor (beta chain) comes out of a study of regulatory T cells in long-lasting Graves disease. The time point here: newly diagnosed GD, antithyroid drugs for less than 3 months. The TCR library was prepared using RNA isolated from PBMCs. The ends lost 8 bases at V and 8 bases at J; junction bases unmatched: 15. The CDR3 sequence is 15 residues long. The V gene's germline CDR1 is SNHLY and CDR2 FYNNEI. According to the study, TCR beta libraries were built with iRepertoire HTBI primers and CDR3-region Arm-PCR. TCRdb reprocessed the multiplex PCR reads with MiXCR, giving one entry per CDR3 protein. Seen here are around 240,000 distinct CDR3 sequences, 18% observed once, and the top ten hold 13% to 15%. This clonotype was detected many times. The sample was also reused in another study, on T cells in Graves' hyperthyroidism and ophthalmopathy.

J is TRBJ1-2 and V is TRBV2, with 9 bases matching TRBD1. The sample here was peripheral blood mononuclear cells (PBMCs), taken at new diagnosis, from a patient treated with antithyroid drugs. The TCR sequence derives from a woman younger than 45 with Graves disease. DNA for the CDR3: TGTGCCAGCCGGGAAAGGGGACAGGGAAGTGGGGGCTACACCTTC. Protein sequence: CASRERGQGSGGYTF.